One and the same sample provided the 6 T cell receptor beta chains below, sequenced in a study of technical replicates of blood from a handful of donors. The assay was immunoSEQ multiplex PCR, and TCRdb's table has in-frame clones only and misses some. The profile shows 75,000 to 95,000 clones, about 93% of them singletons. Sequenced: T cells isolated from PBMCs. Every receptor here comes from a human donor in good health.

This chain uses TRBV6-1 with TRBJ1-2, with a tentative D call TRBD1 (5 bases). This CDR3 is 15 amino acids long. The V gene lost 2 bases and the J gene lost 0 bases, with 10 bases spanning the gap. CDR1 is MNHNS and CDR2 is SASEGT in the germline V gene. The CDR3 DNA follows: TGTGCCAGCAGTGAATGGGGCAGCCCTAACTATGGCTACACCTTC. Translating gives CASSEWGSPNYGYTF.

A single count supports this clone. V is TRBV6-1 and J is TRBJ1-2; TRBD1 aligns across 7 bases. The CDR3 spans 12 residues. Germline V lookup: CDR1 MNHNS, CDR2 SASEGT. The junction had 5 bases not matched to a gene; V was cut back by 8 bases and J by 5 bases. CDR3 nucleotide sequence: TGTGCCAGCGGGACAGTGATATATGGCTACACCTTC. Protein: CASGTVIYGYTF.

This chain joins TRBV28 and TRBJ2-1; 7 nucleotides match TRBD2. The CDR3 spans 14 residues. Germline CDR1 MDHEN, CDR2 SYDVKM. V was clipped by 5 bases and J by 1 base; unmatched bases: 2. The CDR3 DNA reads TGTGCCAGCAGTCTAGCGGAGTCCTACAATGAGCAGTTCTTC. This sequence encodes CASSLAESYNEQFF. Full variable domain (remainder filled in from reference TRBV28 and TRBJ2-1): DVKVTQSSRYLVKRTGEKVFLECVQDMDHENMFWYRQDPGLGLRLIYFSYDVKMKEKGDIPEGYSVSREKKERFSLILESASTNQTSMYLCASSLAESYNEQFFGPGTRLTVL.

In this sample, this clone turned up once. The CDR3 DNA sequence: TGTGCCAGCACCACGGGAGGCGCCTACGAGCAGTACTTC. This translates into CASTTGGAYEQYF. J is TRBJ2-7 and V is TRBV13; TRBD2 matches at 7 bases. Germline V CDR1 and CDR2: PRHDT, FYEKMQ (reference sequence). With 7 bases clipped from V and 2 bases from J, the junction kept 5 bases outside the gene matches. CDR3 length: 13 residues.

In its sample, this clone was seen once. The chain combines TRBV27 with TRBJ1-1, with D possibly TRBD1 on 5 matching bases. The length of the CDR3 is 14 residues. Germline V gene sequence: CDR1 MNHEY, CDR2 SMNVEV (reference sequence). V lost 6 bases, J lost 1 base, and 12 bases lay in between. The CDR3 sequence: CASSRQYENTEAFF. CDR3 nucleotides: TGTGCCAGCAGCCGACAGTATGAGAACACTGAAGCTTTCTTT.

The chain has TRBV2 and TRBJ2-1; the match to TRBD2 covers 7 bases. Germline-derived CDR1 and CDR2 are SNHLY and FYNNEI. The CDR3 totals 15 residues. V gave up 10 bases and J gave up 5 bases; unmatched junction bases: 14. The CDR3 spells CATDVLAGVHNEQFF. CDR3 nucleotide sequence: TGTGCCACCGACGTGTTGGCGGGAGTTCACAATGAGCAGTTCTTC.